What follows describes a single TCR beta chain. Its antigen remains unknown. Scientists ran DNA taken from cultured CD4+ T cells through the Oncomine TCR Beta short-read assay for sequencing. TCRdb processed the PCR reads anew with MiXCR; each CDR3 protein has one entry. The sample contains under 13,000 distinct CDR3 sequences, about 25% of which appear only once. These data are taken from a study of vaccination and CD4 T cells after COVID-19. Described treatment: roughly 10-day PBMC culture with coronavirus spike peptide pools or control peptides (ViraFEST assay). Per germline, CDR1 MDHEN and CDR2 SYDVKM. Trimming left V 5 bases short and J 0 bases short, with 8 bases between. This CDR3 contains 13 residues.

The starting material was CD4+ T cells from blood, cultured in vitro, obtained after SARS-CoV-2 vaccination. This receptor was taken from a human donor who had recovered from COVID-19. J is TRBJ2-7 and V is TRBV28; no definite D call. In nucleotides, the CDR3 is TGTGCCAGCAGTACCGGGCGCTCCTACGAGCAGTACTTC. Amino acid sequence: CASSTGRSYEQYF.